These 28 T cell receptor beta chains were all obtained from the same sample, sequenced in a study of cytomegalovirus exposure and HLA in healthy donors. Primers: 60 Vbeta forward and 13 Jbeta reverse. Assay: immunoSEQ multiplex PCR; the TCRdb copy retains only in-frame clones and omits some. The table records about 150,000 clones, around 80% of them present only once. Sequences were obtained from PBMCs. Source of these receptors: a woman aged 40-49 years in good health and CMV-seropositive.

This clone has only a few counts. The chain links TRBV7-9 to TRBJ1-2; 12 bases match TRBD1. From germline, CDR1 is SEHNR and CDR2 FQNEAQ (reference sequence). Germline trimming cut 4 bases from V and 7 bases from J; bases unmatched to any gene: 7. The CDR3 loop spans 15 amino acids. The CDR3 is CASSSPGQGAGGYTF. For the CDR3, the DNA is TGTGCCAGCAGCTCTCCGGGACAGGGGGCGGGTGGCTACACCTTC. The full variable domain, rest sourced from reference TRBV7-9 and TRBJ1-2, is DTGVSQNPRHKITKRGQNVTFRCDPISEHNRLYWYRQTLGQGPEFLTYFQNEAQLEKSRLLSDRFSAERPKGSFSTLEIQRTEQGDSAMYLCASSSPGQGAGGYTFGSGTRLTVV.

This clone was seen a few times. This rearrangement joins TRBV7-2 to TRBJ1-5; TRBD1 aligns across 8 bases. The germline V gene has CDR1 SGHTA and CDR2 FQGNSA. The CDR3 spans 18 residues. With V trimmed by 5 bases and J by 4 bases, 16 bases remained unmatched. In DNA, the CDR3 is TGTGCCAGCAGCCCTAGGAGCGGACAGGGACGAGGTAATCAGCCCCAGCATTTT. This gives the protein CASSPRSGQGRGNQPQHF.

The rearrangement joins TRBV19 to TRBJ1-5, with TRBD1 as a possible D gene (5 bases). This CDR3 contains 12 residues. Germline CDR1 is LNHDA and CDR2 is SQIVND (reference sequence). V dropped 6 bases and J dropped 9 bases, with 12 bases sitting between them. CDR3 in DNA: TGTGCCAGTAGACAGGCCCAAGGGCCCCAGCATTTT. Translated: CASRQAQGPQHF.

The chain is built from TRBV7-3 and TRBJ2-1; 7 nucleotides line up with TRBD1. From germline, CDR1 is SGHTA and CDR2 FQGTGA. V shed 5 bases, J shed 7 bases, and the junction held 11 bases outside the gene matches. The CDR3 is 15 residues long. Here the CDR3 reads CASSRQGFGSNEQFF. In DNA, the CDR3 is TGTGCCAGCAGCCGACAGGGCTTTGGGAGTAATGAGCAGTTCTTC.

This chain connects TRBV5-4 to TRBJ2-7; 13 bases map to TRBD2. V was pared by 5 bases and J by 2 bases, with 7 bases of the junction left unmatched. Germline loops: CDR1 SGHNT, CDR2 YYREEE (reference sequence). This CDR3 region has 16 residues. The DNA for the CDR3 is TGTGCCAGCAGTCCAGGGACTAGCGGGATAACCTACGAGCAGTACTTC. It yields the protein CASSPGTSGITYEQYF. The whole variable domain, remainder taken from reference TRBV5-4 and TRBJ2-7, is ETGVTQSPTHLIKTRGQQVTLRCSSQSGHNTVSWYQQALGQGPQFIFQYYREEENGRGNFPPRFSGLQFPNYSSELNVNALELDDSALYLCASSPGTSGITYEQYFGPGTRLTVT.

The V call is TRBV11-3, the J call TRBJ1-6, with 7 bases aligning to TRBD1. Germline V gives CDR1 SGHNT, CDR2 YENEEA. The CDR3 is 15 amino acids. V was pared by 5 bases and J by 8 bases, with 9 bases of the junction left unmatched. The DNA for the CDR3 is TGTGCCAGCAGCATGGGACAGTCCTCTTATTCACCCCTCCACTTT. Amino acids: CASSMGQSSYSPLHF.

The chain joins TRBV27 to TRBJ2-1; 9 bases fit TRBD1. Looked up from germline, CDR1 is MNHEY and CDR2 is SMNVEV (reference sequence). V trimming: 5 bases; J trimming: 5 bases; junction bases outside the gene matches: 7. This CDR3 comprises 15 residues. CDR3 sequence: CASSDPRDRDNEQFF. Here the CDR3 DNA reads TGTGCCAGCAGTGACCCCCGGGACAGGGACAATGAGCAGTTCTTC.

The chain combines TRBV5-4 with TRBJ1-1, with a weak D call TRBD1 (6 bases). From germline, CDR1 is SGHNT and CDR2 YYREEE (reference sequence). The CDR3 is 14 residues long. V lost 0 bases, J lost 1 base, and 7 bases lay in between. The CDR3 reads CASSLVGQNTEAFF. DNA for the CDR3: TGTGCCAGCAGCTTGGTGGGACAGAACACTGAAGCTTTCTTT.

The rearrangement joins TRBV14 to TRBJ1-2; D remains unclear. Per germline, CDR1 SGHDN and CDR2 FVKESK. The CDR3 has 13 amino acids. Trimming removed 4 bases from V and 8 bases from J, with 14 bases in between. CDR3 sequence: CASSRLGNDGYTF. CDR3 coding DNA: TGTGCCAGCAGCCGCCTCGGGAACGACGGCTACACCTTC.

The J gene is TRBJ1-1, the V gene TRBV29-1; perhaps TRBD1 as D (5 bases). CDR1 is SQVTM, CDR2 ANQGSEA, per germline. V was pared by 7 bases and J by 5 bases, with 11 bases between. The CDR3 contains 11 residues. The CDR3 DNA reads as TGCAGCGCTGGGGGGGGTACTGAAGCTTTCTTT. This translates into CSAGGGTEAFF.

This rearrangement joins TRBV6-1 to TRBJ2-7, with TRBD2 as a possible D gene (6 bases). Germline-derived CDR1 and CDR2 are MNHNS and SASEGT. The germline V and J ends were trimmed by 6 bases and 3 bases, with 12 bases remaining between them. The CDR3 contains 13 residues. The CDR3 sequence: CASSRDSNYEQYF. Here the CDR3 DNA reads TGTGCCAGCAGCCGGGACTCAAACTACGAGCAGTACTTC.

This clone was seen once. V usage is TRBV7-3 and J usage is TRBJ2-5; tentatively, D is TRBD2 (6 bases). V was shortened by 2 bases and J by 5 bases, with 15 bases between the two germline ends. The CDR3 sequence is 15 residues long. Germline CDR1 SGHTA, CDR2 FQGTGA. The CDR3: CASSLLGSSGETQYF. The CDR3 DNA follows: TGTGCCAGCAGCTTACTCGGGAGTAGTGGCGAGACCCAGTACTTC.

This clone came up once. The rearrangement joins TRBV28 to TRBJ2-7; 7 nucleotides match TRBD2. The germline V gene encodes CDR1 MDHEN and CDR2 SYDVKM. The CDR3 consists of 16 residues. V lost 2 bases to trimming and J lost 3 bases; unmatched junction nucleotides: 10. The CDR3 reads CASSLLQTSPIYEQYF. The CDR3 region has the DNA TGTGCCAGCAGTTTACTCCAGACTAGCCCCATCTACGAGCAGTACTTC.

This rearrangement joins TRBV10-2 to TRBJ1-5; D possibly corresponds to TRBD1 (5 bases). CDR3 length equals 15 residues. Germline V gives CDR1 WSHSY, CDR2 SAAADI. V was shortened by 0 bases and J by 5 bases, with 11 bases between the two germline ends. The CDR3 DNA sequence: TGCGCCAGCAGTGAGTCGGGGGAGGTCTATCAGCCCCAGCATTTT. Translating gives CASSESGEVYQPQHF.

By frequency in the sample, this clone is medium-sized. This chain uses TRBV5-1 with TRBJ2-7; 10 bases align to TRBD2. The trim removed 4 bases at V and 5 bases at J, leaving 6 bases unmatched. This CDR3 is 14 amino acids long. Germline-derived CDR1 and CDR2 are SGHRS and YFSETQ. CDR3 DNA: TGCGCCAGCAGCCGGACTAGCGGTTCCAACGAGCAGTACTTC. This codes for CASSRTSGSNEQYF.

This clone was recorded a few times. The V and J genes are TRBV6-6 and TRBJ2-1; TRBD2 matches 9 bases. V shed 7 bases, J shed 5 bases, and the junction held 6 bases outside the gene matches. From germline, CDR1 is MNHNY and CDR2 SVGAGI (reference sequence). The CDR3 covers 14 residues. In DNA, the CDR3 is TGTGCCAGCAAGCCTAGCGGGACGGACAATGAGCAGTTCTTC. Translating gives CASKPSGTDNEQFF.

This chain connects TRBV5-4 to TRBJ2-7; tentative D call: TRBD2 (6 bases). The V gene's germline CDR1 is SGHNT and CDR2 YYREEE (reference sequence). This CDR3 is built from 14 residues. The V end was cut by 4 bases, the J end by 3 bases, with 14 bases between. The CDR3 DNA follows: TGTGCCAGCAGCACCCGGGACTCAAACTACGAGCAGTACTTC. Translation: CASSTRDSNYEQYF.

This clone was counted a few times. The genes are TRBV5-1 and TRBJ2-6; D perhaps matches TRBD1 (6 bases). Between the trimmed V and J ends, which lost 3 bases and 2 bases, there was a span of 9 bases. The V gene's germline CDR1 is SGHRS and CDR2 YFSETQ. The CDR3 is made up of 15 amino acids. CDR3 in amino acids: CASSSTGTGANVLTF. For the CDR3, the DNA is TGCGCCAGCAGCTCCACAGGGACTGGGGCCAACGTCCTGACTTTC.

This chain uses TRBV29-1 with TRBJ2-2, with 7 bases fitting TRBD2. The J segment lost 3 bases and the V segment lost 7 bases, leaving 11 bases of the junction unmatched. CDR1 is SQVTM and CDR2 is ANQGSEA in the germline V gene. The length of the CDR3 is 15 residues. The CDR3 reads CSAGGGRGDTGELFF. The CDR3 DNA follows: TGCAGCGCTGGGGGGGGGAGAGGCGACACCGGGGAGCTGTTTTTT.

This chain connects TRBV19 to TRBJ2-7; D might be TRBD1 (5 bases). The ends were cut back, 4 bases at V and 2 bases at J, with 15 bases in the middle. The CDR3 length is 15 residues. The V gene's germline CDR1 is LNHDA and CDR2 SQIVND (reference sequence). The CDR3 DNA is TGTGCCAGTAGTAAGGGCAGGGTATCGACCTACGAGCAGTACTTC. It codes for CASSKGRVSTYEQYF.

CDR3 coding DNA: TGTGCCAGCAGCTCCGGACCAGGACAGGGTGGGTTGTACTTC. Translation: CASSSGPGQGGLYF. The V gene is TRBV7-3, the J gene TRBJ2-7; 8 nucleotides match TRBD1. The J segment lost 12 bases and the V segment lost 4 bases, leaving 14 bases of the junction unmatched. The CDR3 is made up of 14 amino acids. Germline values: CDR1 SGHTA, CDR2 FQGTGA.

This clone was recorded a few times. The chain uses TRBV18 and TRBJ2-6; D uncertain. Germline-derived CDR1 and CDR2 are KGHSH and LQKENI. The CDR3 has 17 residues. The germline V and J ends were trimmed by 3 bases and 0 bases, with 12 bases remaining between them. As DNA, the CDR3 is TGTGCCAGCTCACCTCTGACGCGGCTCTCTGGGGCCAACGTCCTGACTTTC. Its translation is CASSPLTRLSGANVLTF.

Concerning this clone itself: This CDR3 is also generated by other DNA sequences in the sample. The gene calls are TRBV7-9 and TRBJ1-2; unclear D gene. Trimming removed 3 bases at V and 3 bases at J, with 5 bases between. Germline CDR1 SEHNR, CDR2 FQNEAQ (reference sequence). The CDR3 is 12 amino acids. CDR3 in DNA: TGTGCCAGCAGCTTTGCGGACTATGGCTACACCTTC. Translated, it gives CASSFADYGYTF.

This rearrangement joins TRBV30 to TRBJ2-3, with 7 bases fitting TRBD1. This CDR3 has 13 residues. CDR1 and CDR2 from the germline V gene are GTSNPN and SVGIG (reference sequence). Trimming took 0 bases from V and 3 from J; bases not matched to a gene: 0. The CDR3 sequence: CAWSVQGTDTQYF. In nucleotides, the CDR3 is TGTGCCTGGAGTGTACAGGGGACAGATACGCAGTATTTT.

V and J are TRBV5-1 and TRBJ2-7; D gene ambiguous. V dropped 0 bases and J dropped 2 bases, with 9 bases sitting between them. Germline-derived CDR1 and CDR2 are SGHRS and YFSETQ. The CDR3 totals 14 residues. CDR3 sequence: CASSLVVAPYEQYF. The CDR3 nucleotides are TGCGCCAGCAGCTTGGTGGTAGCCCCCTACGAGCAGTACTTC.

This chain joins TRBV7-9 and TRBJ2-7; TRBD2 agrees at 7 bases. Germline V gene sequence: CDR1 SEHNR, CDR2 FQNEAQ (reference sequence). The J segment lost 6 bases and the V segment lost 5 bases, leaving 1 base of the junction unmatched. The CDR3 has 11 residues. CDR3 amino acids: CASSQRGEQYF. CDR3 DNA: TGTGCCAGCAGCCAGCGGGGCGAGCAGTACTTC.

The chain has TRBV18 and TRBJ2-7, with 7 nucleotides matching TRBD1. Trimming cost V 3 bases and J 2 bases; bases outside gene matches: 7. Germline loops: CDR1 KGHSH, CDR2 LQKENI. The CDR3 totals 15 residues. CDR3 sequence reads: CASSPRTGIAYEQYF. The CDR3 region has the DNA TGTGCCAGCTCACCTCGGACAGGAATTGCCTACGAGCAGTACTTC.

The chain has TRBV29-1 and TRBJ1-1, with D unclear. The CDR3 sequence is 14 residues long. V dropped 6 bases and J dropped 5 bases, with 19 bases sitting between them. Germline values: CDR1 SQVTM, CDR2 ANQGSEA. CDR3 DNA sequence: TGCAGCGTACACGGACGGGAGCTCGGAACTGAAGCTTTCTTT. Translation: CSVHGRELGTEAFF.